This T cell receptor beta chain was recorded in a study of shared clonotypes between healthy human individuals. Study at large: Plates per donor: three CD4 naive, three CD4 memory, two CD8 naive, one CD8 memory. Notes on the study in general: When compared with the clonotypes that were shared by all four sorted-subset donors, the non-shared clonotypes turned out to have lower generation probabilities. Generally, estimated richness proved larger in naive subsets than it did in memory subsets.

The ends were cut back, 3 bases at V and 0 bases at J, with 15 bases in the middle. The CDR3 runs to 16 residues. From germline, CDR1 is MGHRA and CDR2 YSYEKL. Researchers divided each subset's genomic DNA evenly across several immunoSEQ plates. Sequencing used immunoSEQ multiplex PCR; TCRdb keeps in-frame clones, though not all of them. This sample has 1,500,000 or so clones; 98% occur once, and the top ten carry 0.36%. Comments on this clone: Its antigen is not identified.

This chain links TRBV4-1 with TRBJ2-7; D might be TRBD1 (6 bases). The receptor was derived from a young man in good health. The sequenced material came from naive CD4+ T cells sorted from blood. Noted subset: CD45RA+ positively selected. The CDR3 here is CASSQTIQGSSYEQYF. CDR3 coding DNA: TGCGCCAGCAGCCAGACAATACAGGGAAGCTCCTACGAGCAGTACTTC.